The T cell receptor (beta chain) under discussion was sequenced for a study of T-cell memory formation after mild COVID-19. From germline, CDR1 is SGHRS and CDR2 YFSETQ. Trimming shortened V by 0 bases and J by 0 bases, and 6 bases separated the two germline ends. The CDR3 contains 15 residues. MiXCR, applied by TCRdb to the 5' RACE reads, yields one record per CDR3 protein. The data show 250,000 to 350,000 distinct CDR3 sequences, 14% seen once. This clonotype was counted many times. The sequence was collected from a young man who had mild COVID-19 (a few samples of this study predate the infection). Cell type and time point are not known. The specimen was PBMCs or a T cell subset sorted from them (not recorded which). V is TRBV5-1 and J is TRBJ2-2; no definite D call. CDR3 sequence reads: CASSLATANTGELFF. The CDR3 nucleotides read TGCGCCAGCAGCTTGGCCACCGCGAACACCGGGGAGCTGTTTTTT. The whole variable domain, remainder taken from reference TRBV5-1 and TRBJ2-2, is KAGVTQTPRYLIKTRGQQVTLSCSPISGHRSVSWYQQTPGQGLQFLFEYFSETQRNKGNFPGRFSGRQFSNSRSEMNVSTLELGDSALYLCASSLATANTGELFFGEGSRLTVL.